These 3 T cell receptor beta chains share one sample of origin, sequenced in a study of blood T cell repertoires in COVID-19. Generated by immunoSEQ multiplex PCR, the TCRdb table keeps only in-frame clones and is missing some. The sample has over 300,000 clones; approximately 90% are singletons. Sequenced sample: PBMCs or T cells enriched from blood (not recorded which). These receptors were obtained from a woman aged 25 to 45 who had recovered from COVID-19.

This clone showed up just once. This chain joins TRBV4-3 and TRBJ1-2; 9 nucleotides line up with TRBD1. The length of the CDR3 is 14 residues. Trimming cost V 1 base and J 6 bases; bases outside gene matches: 3. The germline CDR1 and CDR2 sequences are LGHNA and YSLEER. The CDR3 is CASSQAGTGNGYTF. The CDR3 nucleotides read TGCGCCAGCAGCCAAGCCGGGACAGGGAATGGCTACACCTTC.

This clone is a singleton in its sample. The rearrangement uses TRBV6-5 and TRBJ2-7, with a possible D match to TRBD2 (5 bases). Between the trimmed V and J ends, which lost 6 bases and 4 bases, there was a span of 13 bases. Germline lookup yields CDR1 MNHEY and CDR2 SVGAGI. CDR3 size: 13 residues. The CDR3 loop reads CASSPATRYEQYF. The CDR3 nucleotides are TGTGCCAGCAGCCCCGCCACTAGATACGAGCAGTACTTC.

This clone appeared once. The genes are TRBV14 and TRBJ1-1; D call uncertain. V shed 0 bases and J shed 5 bases, with 13 bases lying between them. This CDR3 is built from 15 residues. Per germline, CDR1 SGHDN and CDR2 FVKESK. The CDR3 DNA is TGTGCCAGCAGCCAAGATAGTGATGGGAGGACTGAAGCTTTCTTT. Its protein product is CASSQDSDGRTEAFF. Filled out from reference TRBV14 and TRBJ1-1, the complete variable domain reads EAGVTQFPSHSVIEKGQTVTLRCDPISGHDNLYWYRRVMGKEIKFLLHFVKESKQDESGMPNNRFLAERTGGTYSTLKVQPAELEDSGVYFCASSQDSDGRTEAFFGQGTRLTVV.